This T cell receptor (beta chain) was retrieved from a study of T cell responses to AZD1222 COVID-19 vaccine. Overall study findings and caveats: Every sample of the repertoires postdated the peak T cell response. Across spike, vaccine-associated CD4 TCRs were found, dominant at 160-218 and 743-854.

As regards this clone: Its specificity is not known.

Here immunoSEQ multiplex PCR was the method, and the copy in TCRdb shows in-frame clones only, minus some. The data hold 130,000 to 150,000 clones, with 82% observed a single time. The CDR3 is 14 residues long. Germline V lookup: CDR1 SGDLS, CDR2 YYNGEE. The V and J ends lost 4 bases and 2 bases, in that order; junction bases with no gene match: 4. The TCR originated in an adult in good health. The V gene is TRBV9, the J gene TRBJ2-3, with 7 bases identical to TRBD1. The source material was peripheral blood, sampled on day 0 of MenACWY control vaccination. The CDR3 sequence: CASSRDSNTDTQYF. The CDR3 nucleotides are TGTGCCAGCAGCCGGGACAGCAACACAGATACGCAGTATTTT.